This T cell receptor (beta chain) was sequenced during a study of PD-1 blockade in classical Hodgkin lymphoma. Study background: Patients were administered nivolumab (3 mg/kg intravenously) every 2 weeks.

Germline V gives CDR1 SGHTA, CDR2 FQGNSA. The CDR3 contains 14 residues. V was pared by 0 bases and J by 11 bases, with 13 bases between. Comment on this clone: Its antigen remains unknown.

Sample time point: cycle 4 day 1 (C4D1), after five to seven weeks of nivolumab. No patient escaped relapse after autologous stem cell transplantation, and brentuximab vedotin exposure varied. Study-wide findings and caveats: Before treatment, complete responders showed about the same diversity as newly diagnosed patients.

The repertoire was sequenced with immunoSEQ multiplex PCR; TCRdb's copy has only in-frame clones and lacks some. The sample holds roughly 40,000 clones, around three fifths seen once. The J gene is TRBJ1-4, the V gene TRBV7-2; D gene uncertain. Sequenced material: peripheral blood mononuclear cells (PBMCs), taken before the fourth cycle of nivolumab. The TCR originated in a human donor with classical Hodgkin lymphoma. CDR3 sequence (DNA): TGTGCCAGCAGCTTAGCGTTGGGGTTGGGGAAACTGTTTTTT. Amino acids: CASSLALGLGKLFF.